The text below deals with one TCR beta chain. Antigen specificity is unknown. This sequence may be a read error, since a much larger clone differs from it by one base. Under 3 months was the duration of disease in ophthalmopathy patients, who also had a Clinical Activity Score of at least 3 and a NOSPECS grade of at least 4. V lost 5 bases, J lost 4 bases, and 14 bases stayed unmatched. The CDR3 has 18 residues. CDR1 and CDR2 from the germline V gene are SGHTA and FQGNSA. This entry belongs to a study of T cells in Graves' hyperthyroidism and ophthalmopathy. On the study more broadly: At the time of initial diagnosis and before any treatment, peripheral blood was collected.

General study results and limits: Blood also contained most expanded thyroid clonotypes above 0.001.

It was RNA transcripts that yielded the amplified TCR beta CDR3 regions. When the TCR CDR3 underwent first-round RT-PCR, the HTBI primer set was used. TCRdb used MiXCR to reprocess the multiplex PCR reads, holding one entry per CDR3 protein. The sample holds about 640,000 distinct CDR3 sequences, roughly 20% seen once. The genes are TRBV7-2 and TRBJ2-3, with 11 bases lining up with TRBD2. Sequenced: blood. The sequence came from a young man with Graves' ophthalmopathy. The CDR3 DNA sequence: TGTGCCAGCAGCCCCCCGGACTCGCTAGCGGGAGGCCCAGATACGCAGTATTTT. This encodes CASSPPDSLAGGPDTQYF.